The 3 T cell receptor beta chains listed next were all sequenced from one sample in a study of cytomegalovirus exposure and HLA in healthy donors. Primers included in the PCR were 60 Vbeta and 13 Jbeta primers. TCRdb's copy holds only in-frame clones and misses some; the assay was immunoSEQ multiplex PCR. This table has 150,000 to 200,000 clones, roughly 79% appearing once. Specimen: PBMCs. These receptors originate from a man aged 45 to 65 in good health and CMV-seropositive.

The rearrangement joins TRBV5-1 to TRBJ2-7; D perhaps matches TRBD2 (5 bases). The CDR3 contains 17 residues. CDR1 and CDR2 from the germline V gene are SGHRS and YFSETQ. With 3 bases removed from V and 0 bases from J, the gap between germline ends came to 19 bases. This CDR3 reads CASSWEGGVESSYEQYF. The CDR3, as DNA: TGCGCCAGCAGCTGGGAAGGAGGAGTTGAGAGCTCCTACGAGCAGTACTTC.

The J gene is TRBJ1-2, the V gene TRBV4-3; no clear D. This CDR3 spans 14 amino acids. Trimming shortened V by 2 bases and J by 0 bases, and 7 bases separated the two germline ends. CDR1 is LGHNA and CDR2 is YSLEER in the germline V gene. The CDR3 region is CASSQQTTNYGYTF. CDR3 nucleotides: TGCGCCAGCAGCCAACAGACAACTAACTATGGCTACACCTTC.

The chain carries TRBV25-1 and TRBJ1-2; unclear D gene. V was shortened by 1 base and J by 8 bases, with 17 bases between the two germline ends. The CDR3 consists of 15 residues. Per germline, CDR1 MGHDK and CDR2 SYGVNS. CDR3 amino acids: CASSESTGIRPGYTF. CDR3 DNA: TGTGCCAGCAGTGAATCAACCGGGATCCGACCCGGCTACACCTTC.